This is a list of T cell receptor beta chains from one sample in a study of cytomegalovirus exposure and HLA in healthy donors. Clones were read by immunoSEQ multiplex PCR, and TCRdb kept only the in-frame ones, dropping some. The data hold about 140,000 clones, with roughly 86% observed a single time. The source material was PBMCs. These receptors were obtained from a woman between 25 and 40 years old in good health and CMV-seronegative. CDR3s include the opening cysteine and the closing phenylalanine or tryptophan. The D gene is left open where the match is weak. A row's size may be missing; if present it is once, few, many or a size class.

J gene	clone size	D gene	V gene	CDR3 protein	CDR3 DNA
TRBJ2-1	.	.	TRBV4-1	CASSQMGHQTDNEQFF	TGCGCCAGCAGCCAAATGGGACACCAGACTGACAATGAGCAGTTCTTC
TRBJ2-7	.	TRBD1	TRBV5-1	CASSLTQGAGEQYF	TGCGCCAGCAGCTTAACACAGGGGGCTGGCGAGCAGTACTTC
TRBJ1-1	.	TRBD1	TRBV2	CATENYRGVTEAFF	TGTGCCACCGAAAACTACAGGGGCGTCACTGAAGCTTTCTTT
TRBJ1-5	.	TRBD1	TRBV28	CASSLSRQGYSNQPQHF	TGTGCCAGCAGTTTATCCCGACAGGGCTATAGCAATCAGCCCCAGCATTTT
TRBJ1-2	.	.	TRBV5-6	CASSRDRLANYGYTF	TGTGCCAGCAGCCGGGATCGATTAGCTAACTATGGCTACACCTTC
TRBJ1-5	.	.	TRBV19	CASSPPNQPQHF	TGTGCCAGTAGTCCCCCAAATCAGCCCCAGCATTTT
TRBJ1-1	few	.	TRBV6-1	CASSESFTEAFF	TGTGCCAGCAGTGAATCCTTCACTGAAGCTTTCTTT
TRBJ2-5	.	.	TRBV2	CASSELQETQYF	TGTGCCAGCAGTGAATTACAAGAGACCCAGTACTTC
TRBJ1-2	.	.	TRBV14	CASSQEVGRQDYGYTF	TGTGCCAGCAGCCAAGAGGTAGGAAGACAGGACTATGGCTACACCTTC
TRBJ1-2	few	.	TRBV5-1	CASSLDTGYGYTF	TGCGCCAGCAGCTTGGATACGGGATATGGCTACACCTTC
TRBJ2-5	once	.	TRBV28	CASGQGWETQYF	TGTGCCAGCGGTCAGGGTTGGGAGACCCAGTACTTC
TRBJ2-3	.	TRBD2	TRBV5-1	CASSQGLAVDTQYF	TGCGCCAGCAGCCAAGGACTAGCGGTAGATACGCAGTATTTT
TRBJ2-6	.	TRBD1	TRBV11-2	CASSPQGGSPSGANVLTF	TGTGCCAGCAGCCCACAGGGGGGCTCTCCCTCTGGGGCCAACGTCCTGACTTTC
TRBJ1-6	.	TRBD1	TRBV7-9	CASRPTGGNSPLHF	TGTGCCAGCAGACCAACAGGGGGCAATTCACCCCTCCACTTT
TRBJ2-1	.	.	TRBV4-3	CASSSEAGSYNEQFF	TGCGCCAGCAGCTCAGAGGCGGGCTCCTACAATGAGCAGTTCTTC
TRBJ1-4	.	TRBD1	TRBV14	CASSQDTGVNEKLFF	TGTGCCAGCAGCCAAGATACAGGGGTTAATGAAAAACTGTTTTTT
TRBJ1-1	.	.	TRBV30	CAWKRGATEAFF	TGTGCCTGGAAGCGGGGGGCCACTGAAGCTTTCTTT
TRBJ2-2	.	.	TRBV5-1	CASSLGQGSSGELFF	TGCGCCAGCAGCCTGGGGCAGGGGTCATCCGGGGAGCTGTTTTTT
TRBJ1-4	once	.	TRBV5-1	CASQQGPNEKLFF	TGCGCCAGCCAACAGGGACCCAATGAAAAACTGTTTTTT
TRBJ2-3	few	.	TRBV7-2	CASSLGGAGGDTQYF	TGTGCCAGCAGCCTTGGGGGGGCCGGAGGGGATACGCAGTATTTT
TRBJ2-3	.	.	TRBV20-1	CSASTGDTQYF	TGCAGTGCTTCTACAGGGGATACGCAGTATTTT
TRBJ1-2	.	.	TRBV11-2	CASSLVGFGYGYTF	TGTGCCAGCAGCTTAGTTGGTTTCGGCTATGGCTACACCTTC
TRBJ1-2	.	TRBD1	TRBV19	CASSPTQGAGGYTF	TGTGCCAGTAGTCCAACACAGGGGGCTGGTGGCTACACCTTC
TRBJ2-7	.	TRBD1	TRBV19	CASSIQAGGYEQYF	TGTGCCAGTAGTATACAGGCAGGGGGCTACGAGCAGTACTTC
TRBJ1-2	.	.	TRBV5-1	CASSYETGAYGYTF	TGCGCCAGCAGTTACGAAACAGGTGCCTATGGCTACACCTTC
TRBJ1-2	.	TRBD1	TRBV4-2	CASSQEGQGNYGYTF	TGTGCCAGCAGCCAAGAGGGACAGGGGAACTATGGCTACACCTTC
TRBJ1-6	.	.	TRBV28	CASSGGPRSSNSPLHF	TGTGCCAGCTCCGGAGGGCCCCGATCCTCTAATTCACCCCTCCACTTT
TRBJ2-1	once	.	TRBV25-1	CASHVTGYNEQFF	TGTGCCAGTCATGTAACAGGTTACAATGAGCAGTTCTTC
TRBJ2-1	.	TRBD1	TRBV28	CATSGTVDGGEQFF	TGTGCCACCTCCGGGACAGTGGATGGTGGTGAGCAGTTCTTC
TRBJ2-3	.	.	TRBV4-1	CASSQGAGTNTQYF	TGCGCCAGCAGCCAAGGGGCCGGCACAAATACGCAGTATTTT
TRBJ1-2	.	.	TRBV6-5	CASSLDSNYGYTF	TGTGCCAGCAGCCTGGACAGCAACTATGGCTACACCTTC
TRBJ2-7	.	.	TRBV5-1	CASSLDGTSAYEQYF	TGCGCCAGCAGCTTGGACGGGACATCCGCCTACGAGCAGTACTTC
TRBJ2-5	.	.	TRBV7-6	CASSLSGTQETQYF	TGTGCCAGCAGCTTATCCGGGACACAAGAGACCCAGTACTTC
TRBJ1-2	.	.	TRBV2	CASSGSTGVYGYTF	TGTGCCAGCAGTGGGAGCACAGGCGTCTATGGCTACACCTTC
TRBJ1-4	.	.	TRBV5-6	CASSLIGQGGKLFF	TGTGCCAGCAGCTTGATCGGTCAGGGAGGAAAACTGTTTTTT
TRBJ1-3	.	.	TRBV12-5	CASGFLVQGLGGNTIYF	TGTGCTAGTGGTTTTTTGGTCCAGGGACTAGGTGGAAACACCATATATTTT
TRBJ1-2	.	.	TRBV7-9	CASSRQNNYGYTF	TGTGCCAGCAGCCGACAGAATAACTATGGCTACACCTTC
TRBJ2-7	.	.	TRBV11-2	CASSPGRGQREYEQYF	TGTGCCAGCAGCCCTGGGAGAGGGCAGAGGGAATACGAGCAGTACTTC
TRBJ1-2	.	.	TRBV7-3	CASSFAGDAGYTF	TGTGCCAGCAGCTTCGCAGGGGATGCTGGCTACACCTTC
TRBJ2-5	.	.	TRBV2	CASSEVGFVRYSLSVGTQYF	TGTGCCAGCAGTGAAGTAGGATTCGTTCGGTATTCGTTAAGCGTGGGGACCCAGTACTTC
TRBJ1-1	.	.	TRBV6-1	CASKTGQYTEAFF	TGTGCCAGCAAGACAGGACAGTACACTGAAGCTTTCTTT
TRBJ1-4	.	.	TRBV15	CATSRKRENEKLFF	TGTGCCACCAGCAGGAAGAGGGAGAATGAAAAACTGTTTTTT
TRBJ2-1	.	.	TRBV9	CASSDTTGSSYNEQFF	TGTGCCAGCAGCGATACGACAGGAAGCTCCTACAATGAGCAGTTCTTC
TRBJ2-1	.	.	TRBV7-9	CASSSKTRPTRNNEQFF	TGTGCCAGCAGCTCCAAGACAAGACCAACAAGGAACAATGAGCAGTTCTTC
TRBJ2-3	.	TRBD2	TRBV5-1	CASSLATSGGAGTQYF	TGCGCCAGCAGCTTGGCGACTAGCGGGGGGGCCGGTACGCAGTATTTT
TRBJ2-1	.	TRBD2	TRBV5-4	CASSPGTSGINEQFF	TGTGCCAGCAGTCCCGGGACTAGCGGAATCAATGAGCAGTTCTTC
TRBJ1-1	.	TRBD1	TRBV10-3	CAISGSQGGTGEAFF	TGTGCCATCAGTGGATCACAGGGGGGCACTGGTGAAGCTTTCTTT
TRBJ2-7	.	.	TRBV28	CASSWQGRGSYEQYF	TGTGCCAGCAGTTGGCAGGGTAGGGGATCCTACGAGCAGTACTTC
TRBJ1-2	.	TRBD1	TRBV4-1	CASSQDTDRSNYGYTF	TGCGCCAGCAGCCAAGACACGGACAGGAGTAACTATGGCTACACCTTC